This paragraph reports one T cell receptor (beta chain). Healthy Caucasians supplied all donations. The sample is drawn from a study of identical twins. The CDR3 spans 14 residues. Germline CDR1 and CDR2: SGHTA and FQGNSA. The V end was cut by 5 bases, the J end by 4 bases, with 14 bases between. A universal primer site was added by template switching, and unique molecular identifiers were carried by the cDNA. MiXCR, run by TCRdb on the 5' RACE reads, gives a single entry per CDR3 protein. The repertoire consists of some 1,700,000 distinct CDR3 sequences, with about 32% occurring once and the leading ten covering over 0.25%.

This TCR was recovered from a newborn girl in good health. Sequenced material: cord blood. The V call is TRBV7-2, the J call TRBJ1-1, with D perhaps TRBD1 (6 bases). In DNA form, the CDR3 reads TGTGCCAGCAGCGTTACAGGGTGGAGCACTGAAGCTTTCTTT. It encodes CASSVTGWSTEAFF.